A selection of T cell receptor beta chains follows, all from one sample in a study of response to subunit inactivated influenza vaccine. MiXCR, run by TCRdb on the RT-PCR reads, gives a single entry per CDR3 protein. The profile shows approximately 520,000 distinct CDR3 sequences, approximately 15% of them singletons. The specimen was CD4+ T cells sorted from PBMCs, collected roughly 24 months after vaccination. Source of these receptors: a man aged 45-69 years who received an inactivated influenza vaccine. The CDR3 runs from the conserved cysteine through the conserved F or W. Fields, in order: D gene, clone size, J gene, V gene, CDR3 protein, CDR3 DNA. The D gene is left open where the match is weak. The size of a clone is reported for some rows only, either as once, few or many, or as a class for expanded clones.

>NA|few|TRBJ2-4|TRBV6-2/TRBV6-3
CASSPGGHLAKNIQYF
TGTGCCAGCAGCCCCGGGGGTCACCTAGCCAAAAACATTCAGTACTTC
>TRBD1|NA|TRBJ2-1|TRBV3-1
CASSQEMRTGASEQFF
TGTGCCAGCAGCCAAGAAATGAGGACAGGGGCAAGTGAGCAGTTCTTC
>NA|few|TRBJ2-3|TRBV20-1
CSARKQEKDTQYF
TGCAGTGCTAGGAAACAGGAGAAGGATACGCAGTATTTT
>TRBD1|many|TRBJ2-3|TRBV6-5
CASSSPGQGTDTQYF
TGTGCCAGCAGTTCGCCGGGACAGGGCACAGATACGCAGTATTTT
>NA|NA|TRBJ2-1|TRBV4-1
CASSQVGGRTSNEQFF
TGCGCCAGCAGCCAAGTAGGAGGGAGGACGTCCAATGAGCAGTTCTTC
>NA|NA|TRBJ1-4|TRBV2
CASSDRIPNEKLFF
TGCGCCAGCAGTGACAGGATCCCTAATGAAAAACTGTTTTTT
>TRBD1|few|TRBJ2-5|TRBV20-1
CSAFHTGGLQETQYF
TGCAGTGCTTTTCATACAGGGGGCCTACAGGAGACCCAGTACTTC
>NA|many|TRBJ2-7|TRBV5-1
CASSFISTGSEQYF
TGCGCCAGCAGCTTTATATCGACAGGATCCGAGCAGTACTTC
>NA|many|TRBJ1-5|TRBV20-1
CSVTQGDQPQHF
TGCAGTGTCACACAGGGTGATCAGCCCCAGCATTTT
>TRBD2|few|TRBJ2-7|TRBV7-2
CASSLTQRLAPYYEQYF
TGTGCCAGCAGCTTAACCCAGAGACTAGCCCCCTACTACGAGCAGTACTTC
>NA|many|TRBJ2-4|TRBV20-1
CSARDRLTVGGAKNIQYF
TGCAGTGCTAGAGATCGTTTAACGGTCGGAGGAGCCAAAAACATTCAGTACTTC
>NA|many|TRBJ2-7|TRBV20-1
CSAEEIAAADYEQYF
TGCAGTGCTGAAGAAATAGCGGCGGCGGACTACGAGCAGTACTTC
>NA|few|TRBJ1-1|TRBV20-1
CSARDPSGRPNTEAFF
TGCAGTGCTAGAGATCCTTCGGGACGGCCGAACACTGAAGCTTTCTTT
>TRBD1|few|TRBJ1-1|TRBV12-3/TRBV12-4
CASSSSPGTGSTEAFF
TGTGCCAGCAGTTCGTCCCCCGGGACAGGGAGTACTGAAGCTTTCTTT
>NA|many|TRBJ2-1|TRBV24-1
CATSVSGDNEQFF
TGTGCCACCAGTGTTTCAGGGGACAATGAGCAGTTCTTC
>NA|few|TRBJ1-2|TRBV2
CASVVGADLYGYTF
TGTGCCAGCGTCGTAGGGGCTGATCTTTATGGCTACACCTTC
>TRBD2|few|TRBJ2-7|TRBV20-1
CSARGGSGTPYEQYF
TGCAGTGCTAGAGGCGGTAGCGGGACCCCCTACGAGCAGTACTTC
>TRBD2|NA|TRBJ2-7|TRBV28
CASSGGGTYEQYF
TGTGCCAGCAGTGGCGGGGGGACCTACGAGCAGTACTTC
>NA|few|TRBJ1-1|TRBV19
CASSPALGAEAFF
TGTGCCAGTAGTCCTGCGCTGGGTGCTGAAGCTTTCTTT
>NA|few|TRBJ2-3|TRBV5-1
CASSLDHPSTDTQYF
TGCGCCAGCAGCTTGGACCACCCAAGCACAGATACGCAGTATTTT
>NA|NA|TRBJ1-2|TRBV29-1
CSVDAGLYGYTF
TGCAGCGTCGATGCAGGGCTCTATGGCTACACCTTC
>TRBD2|NA|TRBJ2-1|TRBV29-1
CSTVRTSGYNEQFF
TGCAGCACCGTGAGGACTAGCGGCTACAATGAGCAGTTCTTC
>NA|many|TRBJ1-3|TRBV15
CATSRDQFPGVGNTIYF
TGTGCCACCAGCAGAGATCAATTTCCGGGTGTTGGAAACACCATATATTTT